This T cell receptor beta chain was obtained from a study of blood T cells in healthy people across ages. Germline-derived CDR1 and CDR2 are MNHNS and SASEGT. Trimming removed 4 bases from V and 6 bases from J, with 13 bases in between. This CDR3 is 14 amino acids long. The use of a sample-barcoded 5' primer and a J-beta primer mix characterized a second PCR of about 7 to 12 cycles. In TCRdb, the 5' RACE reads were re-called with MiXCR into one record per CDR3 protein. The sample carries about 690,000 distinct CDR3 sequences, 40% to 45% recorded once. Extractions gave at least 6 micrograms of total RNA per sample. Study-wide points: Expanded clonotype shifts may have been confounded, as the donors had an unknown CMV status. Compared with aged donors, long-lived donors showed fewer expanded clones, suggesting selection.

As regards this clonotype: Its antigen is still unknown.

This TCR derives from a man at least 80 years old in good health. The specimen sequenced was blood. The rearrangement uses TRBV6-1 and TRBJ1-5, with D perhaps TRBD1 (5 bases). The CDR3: CASSGEGSGQPQHF. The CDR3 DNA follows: TGTGCCAGCAGTGGAGAGGGGAGCGGTCAGCCCCAGCATTTT.